The T cell receptor (beta chain) under discussion was sequenced for a study of blood T cell repertoires in COVID-19. CDR1 is MNHEY and CDR2 is SMNVEV in the germline V gene (reference sequence). The CDR3 is 16 amino acids. The junction had 12 bases not matched to a gene; V was cut back by 6 bases and J by 7 bases. Assay used: immunoSEQ multiplex PCR; TCRdb lists only in-frame clones, some missing. Found here are 390,000 or so clones, roughly 85% of them singletons; the top ten hold 1.4%. The sample was peripheral blood. The rearrangement links TRBV27 to TRBJ2-3, with TRBD2 matching over 11 bases. The clonotype comes from a woman in her thirties with active or convalescent COVID-19. The CDR3 DNA sequence: TGTGCCAGCAGGGGACTAGCGGAGAGCCTTTCTTATACGCAGTATTTT. This codes for CASRGLAESLSYTQYF.